The 21 T cell receptor beta chains below come from one sample, sequenced in a study of T cells in women clearing cervical HPV infection. Profiling relied on immunoSEQ multiplex PCR, and the TCRdb table lists in-frame clones only, not all of them. Here the sample table reports fewer than 35,000 clones. What was sequenced was blood buffy coat. These receptors were collected from a woman between 18 and 69 years old with a cervical HPV16 infection that either progressed to CIN3+ or cleared (not recorded which).

In regard to this clone: The read stops 3 residues short of the end of the CDR3; the missing end is completed from the germline J gene. The chain recombines TRBV29-1 with TRBJ1-1; TRBD1 matches at 10 bases. From germline, CDR1 is SQVTM and CDR2 ANQGSEA. V shed 4 bases, J shed 5 bases, and the junction held 7 bases outside the gene matches. The CDR3 has 14 residues. Incomplete CDR3 DNA: TGCAGCGTTGGAAGGGACAGGGGATATACTGAA. Its translation is CSVGRDRGYTE. The whole CDR3 protein is CSVGRDRGYTEAFF.

About this clone: The CDR3 extends 3 residues past the end of the read, so its final part is completed from the germline J gene. The gene calls are TRBV11-2 and TRBJ2-4, with TRBD1 matching 8 bases. The germline V gene has CDR1 SGHAT and CDR2 FQNNGV. The CDR3 sequence is 14 residues long. Incomplete CDR3 DNA: TGTGCCAGCAGCCCCCAGGGGGCTGGCTATGGT. It translates to CASSPQGAGYG. Given in full, the CDR3 is CASSPQGAGYGQYF.

As regards this clone: The CDR3 is cut off 3 residues early in the read; its end comes from the germline J gene. This chain links TRBV18 with TRBJ1-6; no clear D. This CDR3 spans 15 amino acids. With 6 bases removed from V and 5 bases from J, the gap between germline ends came to 14 bases. In germline, CDR1 is KGHSH, CDR2 LQKENI. CDR3 DNA, as far as it was read: TGTGCCAGCTCTCTGCTACAGACCCATAATTCACCC. Translated: CASSLLQTHNSP. The CDR3, in full, reads CASSLLQTHNSPLHF.

As for this clone: The CDR3 extends 3 residues past the end of the read, so its final part is completed from the germline J gene. V is TRBV11-2 and J is TRBJ1-4, with a weak D call TRBD1 (5 bases). The CDR3 loop spans 14 amino acids. The V end lost 5 bases, the J end lost 0 bases, and 7 bases lay between the germline ends. Germline CDR1 reads SGHAT; CDR2 reads FQNNGV. CDR3 sequence reads: CASSPRATNEKLFF. The covered CDR3 bases are TGTGCCAGCAGCCCCAGGGCAACTAATGAAAAA.

As for this clone: The CDR3 is cut off 3 residues early in the read; its end comes from the germline J gene. The rearrangement joins TRBV2 to TRBJ2-7; D call uncertain. The CDR3 is 13 amino acids. V dropped 7 bases and J dropped 5 bases, with 15 bases sitting between them. In germline, CDR1 is SNHLY, CDR2 FYNNEI. The CDR3 reads CASTEVVADEQYF. CDR3 DNA, as far as it was read: TGTGCCAGCACCGAAGTCGTAGCTGACGAG.

Regarding this clone: The read falls 3 residues short of the CDR3 end, and the missing part is taken from the germline J gene. The chain uses TRBV7-9 and TRBJ1-2; weak D call: TRBD1 (5 bases). The germline gives CDR1 SEHNR, CDR2 FQNEAQ (reference sequence). The CDR3 spans 14 residues. The CDR3 protein is CASSLGDSRHDYTF. The sequenced CDR3 bases are TGTGCCAGCAGCTTGGGGGACTCCCGGCATGAC.

Considering frequency, this clone is medium-sized. Read data end 3 residues before the CDR3 end; the end is taken from the germline J gene. The chain uses TRBV29-1 and TRBJ2-3; TRBD1 is a possible D gene (5 bases). CDR1 SQVTM and CDR2 ANQGSEA come from the germline V gene. Deletions cut 3 bases from V and 2 bases from J, with 6 bases between. CDR3 length: 12 residues. The CDR3 bases that were read are TGCAGCGTTGATGGACACACAGATACG. The encoded protein is CSVDGHTDT. The entire CDR3 is CSVDGHTDTQYF.

Turning to this clone: Sequencing ends 3 residues short of the CDR3 end; the germline J gene provides the rest. The chain employs TRBV13 and TRBJ2-7; D not certain. Trimming removed 5 bases at V and 6 bases at J, with 11 bases between. The CDR3 runs to 12 residues. CDR1 PRHDT and CDR2 FYEKMQ come from the germline V gene (reference sequence). The sequenced part of the CDR3 DNA is TGTGCCAGCAGCCCCCTCCCGGGCGAG. This codes for CASSPLPGE. In full, the CDR3 reads CASSPLPGEQYF.

Turning to this clone: The read terminates 3 residues before the CDR3 end, so the remaining end is supplied by the germline J gene. V usage is TRBV7-3 and J usage is TRBJ2-1; a possible D gene is TRBD2 (6 bases). Germline CDR1 and CDR2: SGHTA and FQGTGA. CDR3 length: 17 residues. Trimming pared 5 bases from V and 3 bases from J, leaving 20 bases between. The CDR3 sequence is CASSPAGTTAVYNEQFF. CDR3 DNA, as far as it was read: TGTGCCAGCAGCCCAGCGGGCACTACAGCCGTCTACAATGAG. Based on the CDR3 plus reference TRBV7-3 and TRBJ2-1, the full variable domain is GAGVSQTPSNKVTEKGKYVELRCDPISGHTALYWYRQSLGQGPEFLIYFQGTGAADDSGLPNDRFFAVRPEGSVSTLKIQRTERGDSAVYLCASSPAGTTAVYNEQFFGPGTRLTVL.

CDR3 DNA (partial): TGCGCCAGCAGCTTTCCGGGACTCACAGGGGAG. Residues: CASSFPGLTGE. The full CDR3 reads CASSFPGLTGELFF. The chain carries TRBV5-1 and TRBJ2-2; maybe TRBD2 (6 bases). The CDR3 end is not reached by the read, which stops 3 residues before it; the germline J gene fills it in. V was trimmed by 2 bases and J by 8 bases, leaving 13 bases between them. The CDR3 spans 14 residues. The germline V gene has CDR1 SGHRS and CDR2 YFSETQ.

Notes on this clone: The read comes to an end 3 residues before the CDR3 does, leaving the germline J gene to fill in the end. V and J are TRBV5-6 and TRBJ1-5; tentatively, D is TRBD1 (5 bases). From germline, CDR1 is SGHDT and CDR2 YYEEEE. The germline V and J ends were trimmed by 2 bases and 7 bases, with 10 bases remaining between them. The CDR3 spans 13 residues. The covered CDR3 bases are TGTGCCAGCAGCTTAGGGACTCGACAGCCC. Its protein product is CASSLGTRQP. The entire CDR3 protein reads CASSLGTRQPQHF.

On this clone itself: The CDR3 end is not reached by the read, which stops 3 residues before it; the germline J gene fills it in. The chain uses TRBV7-9 and TRBJ2-7; 15 bases are a match to TRBD2. The CDR3 is 15 residues long. Trimming at V came to 5 bases and at J to 3 bases, leaving 2 bases not matched to a gene. Germline values: CDR1 SEHNR, CDR2 FQNEAQ (reference sequence). CDR3: CASSGTSGRIYEQYF. The part of the CDR3 DNA that was read is TGTGCCAGCAGCGGGACTAGCGGGAGGATCTACGAG.

Turning to this clone: Coverage ceases 3 residues before the CDR3 finishes, and the germline J gene fills in the end. The chain uses TRBV30 and TRBJ2-3, with D possibly being TRBD2 (6 bases). CDR3 length: 14 residues. CDR1 is GTSNPN and CDR2 is SVGIG in the germline V gene (reference sequence). CDR3 in amino acids: CAWSSDTSNQPQYF. The CDR3 bases that were read are TGTGCCTGGAGCTCAGACACTAGCAATCAGCCG.

As concerns this clone: The observed sequence ends 3 residues before the CDR3 terminus, with the missing tail filled in from the germline J gene. The chain uses TRBV15 and TRBJ2-5; the D is unclear. The germline gives CDR1 LNHNV, CDR2 YYDKDF (reference sequence). The CDR3 extends over 13 amino acids. V gave up 1 base and J gave up 3 bases, with 6 bases separating them. CDR3 bases read: TGTGCCACCAGCAGAGCCCAGAAAGAGACC. It encodes CATSRAQKET. The CDR3 in full is CATSRAQKETQYF.

In regard to this clone: Sequencing ends 3 residues short of the CDR3 end; the germline J gene provides the rest. The chain links TRBV20-1 to TRBJ1-5, with 7 bases matching TRBD1. V dropped 5 bases and J dropped 0; count of bases not matched to a gene: 4. Germline V CDR1 and CDR2: DFQATT, SNEGSKA (reference sequence). The CDR3 runs 14 residues. This CDR3 is CSAPGTDSNQPQHF. The part of the CDR3 DNA that was read is TGCAGTGCTCCCGGGACAGATAGCAATCAGCCC.

Points on this clone: The observed sequence ends 3 residues before the CDR3 terminus, with the missing tail filled in from the germline J gene. The V gene is TRBV11-3, the J gene TRBJ2-5; 9 bases are a match to TRBD2. The CDR3 runs 15 residues. In germline, CDR1 is SGHNT, CDR2 YENEEA. V lost 1 base, J lost 2 bases, and 2 bases stayed unmatched. The CDR3 protein is CASSLASGEQETQYF. The covered CDR3 bases are TGTGCCAGCAGCTTAGCTAGCGGGGAACAAGAGACC.

Of note for this clone: The read ends 3 residues shy of where the CDR3 ends; the end is completed using the germline J gene. The chain is built from TRBV2 and TRBJ2-3; 8 bases align to TRBD2. V was pared by 8 bases and J by 2 bases, with 3 bases of the junction left unmatched. In germline, CDR1 is SNHLY, CDR2 FYNNEI. The CDR3 spans 13 residues. Incomplete CDR3 DNA: TGTGCCAGCGCGGGGGGACTCACAGATACG. Translated: CASAGGLTDT. The complete CDR3 sequence is CASAGGLTDTQYF.

Note on this clone: Read coverage stops 3 residues before the CDR3 terminus; the germline J gene supplies the remainder. The chain carries TRBV12-3 or TRBV12-4 and TRBJ1-3; TRBD1 matches 7 bases. V was pared by 11 bases and J by 0 bases, with 4 bases of the junction left unmatched. CDR3 length: 13 amino acids. The sequenced part of the CDR3 DNA is TGTGCCTGTAACAGGGGCTCTGGAAACACC. This translates into CACNRGSGNT. The whole CDR3 reads CACNRGSGNTIYF.

Turning to this clone: With the read ending 3 residues before the CDR3 end, the germline J gene is used to fill in that end. The chain is built from TRBV5-4 and TRBJ2-3, with 12 bases identical to TRBD2. V was pared by 0 bases and J by 4 bases, with 0 bases of the junction left unmatched. Germline lookup yields CDR1 SGHNT and CDR2 YYREEE (reference sequence). The CDR3 is made up of 15 amino acids. The CDR3 region is CASSLGLAGADTQYF. The DNA read from the CDR3 is TGTGCCAGCAGCTTGGGACTAGCGGGAGCAGATACG.

Note on this clone: The DNA ends 3 residues before the CDR3 does, and the rest of the CDR3 is filled in from the germline J gene. The chain uses TRBV5-4 and TRBJ1-2; 9 bases are a match to TRBD1. Germline values: CDR1 SGHNT, CDR2 YYREEE (reference sequence). The CDR3 has 14 residues. The CDR3 protein is CASSLERTGVGYTF. The covered CDR3 bases are TGTGCCAGCAGCTTGGAAAGGACAGGGGTAGGC.

This clone counts as medium-sized (0.01 to 0.1%) by frequency. The sequence runs out 3 residues before the end of the CDR3; the remainder is reconstructed from the germline J gene. J is TRBJ2-7 and V is TRBV7-9; D call uncertain. Per germline, CDR1 SEHNR and CDR2 FQNEAQ (reference sequence). V was cut by 3 bases and J by 0 bases, with 3 bases left in between. The CDR3 sequence is 12 residues long. CDR3 DNA (partial): TGTGCCAGCAGCTTCAGCTCCTACGAG. It yields the protein CASSFSSYE. From start to end, the CDR3 is CASSFSSYEQYF.